The 4 T cell receptor beta chains below come from one sample, sequenced in a study of blood T cells in healthy people across ages. PCR was performed a second time for 7 to 11 cycles using a sample-barcoded 5' primer and a J-beta primer mix. Each CDR3 protein is one row after TCRdb ran MiXCR on the 5' RACE reads. The sample records roughly 1.9 million distinct CDR3 sequences, about two fifths being singletons. The material sequenced was blood. The receptors derive from a human donor in good health.

This clonotype was observed at least ten times. This chain uses TRBV28 with TRBJ2-3; D is possibly TRBD1 or TRBD2 (5 bases each). The length of the CDR3 is 14 residues. The germline gives CDR1 MDHEN, CDR2 SYDVKM. V lost 5 bases to trimming and J lost 10 bases, with 19 bases between them. This CDR3 is CASSRGTGTPPQYF. The CDR3 DNA is TGTGCCAGCAGTCGAGGTACCGGGACCCCTCCGCAGTATTTT.

This clonotype occurred a few times. V and J are TRBV6-5 and TRBJ2-7; 7 bases are shared with TRBD1. Looked up from germline, CDR1 is MNHEY and CDR2 is SVGAGI. The V gene end was trimmed by 5 bases and the J gene end by 2 bases; junction bases not matched to a gene: 6. The CDR3 loop spans 14 amino acids. The DNA of the CDR3 is TGTGCCAGCAGTGCCTACAGGGGCACCTACGAGCAGTACTTC. Translation gives CASSAYRGTYEQYF.

This clonotype occurred a few times. This sequence joins TRBV11-3 and TRBJ2-6; D remains unclear. Trimming took 3 bases from V and 4 from J, leaving 7 bases between them. In germline, CDR1 is SGHNT, CDR2 YENEEA. This CDR3 is 14 amino acids long. The CDR3, as DNA: TGTGCCAGCAGCTTCATAACCGGGGCCAACGTCCTGACTTTC. It is translated as CASSFITGANVLTF.

Only a few counts were recorded for this clonotype. V gene TRBV4-3 combines with J gene TRBJ1-6; D unresolved. Germline lookup yields CDR1 LGHNA and CDR2 YSLEER. Trimming removed 0 bases from V and 1 base from J, with 13 bases in between. The CDR3 consists of 18 residues. CDR3 in amino acids: CASSQELGWKSYNSPLHF. The CDR3 DNA reads TGCGCCAGCAGCCAAGAATTGGGTTGGAAATCCTATAATTCACCCCTCCACTTT.